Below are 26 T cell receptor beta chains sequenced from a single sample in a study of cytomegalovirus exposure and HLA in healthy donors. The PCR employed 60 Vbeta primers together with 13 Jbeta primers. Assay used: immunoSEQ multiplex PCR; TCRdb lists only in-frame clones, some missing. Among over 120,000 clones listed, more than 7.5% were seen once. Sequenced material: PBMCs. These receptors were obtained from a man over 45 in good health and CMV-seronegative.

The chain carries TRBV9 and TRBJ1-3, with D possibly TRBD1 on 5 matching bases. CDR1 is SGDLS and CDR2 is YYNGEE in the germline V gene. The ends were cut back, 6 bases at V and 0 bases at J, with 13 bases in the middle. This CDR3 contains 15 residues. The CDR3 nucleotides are TGTGCCAGCACACCACGGGGGAACTCTGGAAACACCATATATTTT. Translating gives CASTPRGNSGNTIYF.

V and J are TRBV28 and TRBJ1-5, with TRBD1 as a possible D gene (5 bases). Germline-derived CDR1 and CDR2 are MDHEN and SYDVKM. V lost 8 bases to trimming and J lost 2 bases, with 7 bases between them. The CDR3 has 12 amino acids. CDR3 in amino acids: CASLGGNQPQHF. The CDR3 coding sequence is TGTGCCAGCCTAGGGGGCAATCAGCCCCAGCATTTT.

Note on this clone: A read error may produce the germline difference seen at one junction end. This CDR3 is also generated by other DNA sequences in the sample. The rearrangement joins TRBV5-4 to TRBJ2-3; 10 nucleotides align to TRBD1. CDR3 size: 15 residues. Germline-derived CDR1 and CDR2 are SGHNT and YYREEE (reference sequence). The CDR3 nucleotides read TGTGCCAGCAGGGTCGACAGGGGGCAGACAGACACGCAGTATTTT. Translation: CASRVDRGQTDTQYF.

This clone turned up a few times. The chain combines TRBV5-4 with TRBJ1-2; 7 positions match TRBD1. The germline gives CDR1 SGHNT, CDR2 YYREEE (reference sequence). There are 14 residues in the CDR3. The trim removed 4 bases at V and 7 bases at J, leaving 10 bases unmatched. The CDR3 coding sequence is TGTGCCAGCAGCCGTAACAGGGGCTCCGGTGGCTACACCTTC. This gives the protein CASSRNRGSGGYTF.

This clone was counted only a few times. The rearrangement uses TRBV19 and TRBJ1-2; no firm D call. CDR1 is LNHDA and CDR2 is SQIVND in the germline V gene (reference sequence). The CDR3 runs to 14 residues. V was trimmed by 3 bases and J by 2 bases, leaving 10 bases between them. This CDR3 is CASSIMAGNYGYTF. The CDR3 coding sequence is TGTGCCAGTAGTATTATGGCGGGGAACTATGGCTACACCTTC.

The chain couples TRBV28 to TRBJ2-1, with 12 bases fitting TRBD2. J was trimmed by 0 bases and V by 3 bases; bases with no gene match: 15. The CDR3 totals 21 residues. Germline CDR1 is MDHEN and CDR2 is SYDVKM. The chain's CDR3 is CASSLRSPGTSGSSSYNEQFF. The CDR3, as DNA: TGTGCCAGCAGTTTGAGGAGCCCCGGGACTAGCGGGTCCAGCTCCTACAATGAGCAGTTCTTC.

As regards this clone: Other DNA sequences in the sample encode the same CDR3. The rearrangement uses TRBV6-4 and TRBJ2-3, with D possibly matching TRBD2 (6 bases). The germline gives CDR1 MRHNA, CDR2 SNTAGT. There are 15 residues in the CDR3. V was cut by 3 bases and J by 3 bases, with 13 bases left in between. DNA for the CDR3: TGTGCCAGCAGTGATAAAGCCGGGGGTACAGATACGCAGTATTTT. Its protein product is CASSDKAGGTDTQYF.

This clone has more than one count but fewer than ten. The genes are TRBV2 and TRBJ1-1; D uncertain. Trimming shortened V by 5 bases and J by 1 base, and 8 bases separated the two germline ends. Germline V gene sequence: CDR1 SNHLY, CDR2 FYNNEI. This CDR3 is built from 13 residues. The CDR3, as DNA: TGTGCCAGCAGTAGTGAGGCGAACACTGAAGCTTTCTTT. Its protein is CASSSEANTEAFF.

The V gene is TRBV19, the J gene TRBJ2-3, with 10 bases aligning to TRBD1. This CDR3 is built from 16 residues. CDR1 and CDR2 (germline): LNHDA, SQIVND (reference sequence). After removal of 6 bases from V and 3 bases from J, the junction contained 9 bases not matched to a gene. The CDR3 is CASSEIRDRGTDTQYF. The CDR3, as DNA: TGTGCCAGTAGCGAAATCCGGGACAGGGGTACAGATACGCAGTATTTT.

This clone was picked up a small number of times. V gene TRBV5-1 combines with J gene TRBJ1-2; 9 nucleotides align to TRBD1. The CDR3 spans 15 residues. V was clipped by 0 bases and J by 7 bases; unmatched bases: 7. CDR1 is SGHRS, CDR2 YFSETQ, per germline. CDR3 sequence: CASSLVSGTGIGYTF. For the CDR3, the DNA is TGCGCCAGCAGCTTGGTTTCCGGGACAGGGATTGGCTACACCTTC.

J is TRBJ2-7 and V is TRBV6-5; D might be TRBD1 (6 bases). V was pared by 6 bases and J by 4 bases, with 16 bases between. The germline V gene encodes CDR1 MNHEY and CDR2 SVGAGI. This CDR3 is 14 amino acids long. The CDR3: CASRADSRPYEQYF. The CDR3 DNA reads TGTGCCAGCAGGGCGGACAGTCGACCTTACGAGCAGTACTTC.

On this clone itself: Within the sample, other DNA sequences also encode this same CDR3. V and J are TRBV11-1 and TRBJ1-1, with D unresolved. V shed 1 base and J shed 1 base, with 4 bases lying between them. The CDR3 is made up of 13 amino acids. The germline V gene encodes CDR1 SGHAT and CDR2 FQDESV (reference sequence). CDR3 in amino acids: CASSLGGNTEAFF. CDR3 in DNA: TGTGCCAGCAGCTTAGGAGGGAACACTGAAGCTTTCTTT.

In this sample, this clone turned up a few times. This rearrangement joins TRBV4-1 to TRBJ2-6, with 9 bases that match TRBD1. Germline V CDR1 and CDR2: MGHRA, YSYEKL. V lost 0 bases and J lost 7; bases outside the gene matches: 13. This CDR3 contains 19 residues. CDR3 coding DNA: TGCGCCAGCAGCCAAGATCCCGGGACAGGGCCATCTACAGCCAACGTCCTGACTTTC. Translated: CASSQDPGTGPSTANVLTF.

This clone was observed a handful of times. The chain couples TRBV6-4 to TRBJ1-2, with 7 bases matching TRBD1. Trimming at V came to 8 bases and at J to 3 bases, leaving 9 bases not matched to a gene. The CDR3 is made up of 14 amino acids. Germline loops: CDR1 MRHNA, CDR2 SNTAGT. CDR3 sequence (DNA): TGTGCCAGCCGGCCGGGGACAGCGGACTATGGCTACACCTTC. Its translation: CASRPGTADYGYTF.

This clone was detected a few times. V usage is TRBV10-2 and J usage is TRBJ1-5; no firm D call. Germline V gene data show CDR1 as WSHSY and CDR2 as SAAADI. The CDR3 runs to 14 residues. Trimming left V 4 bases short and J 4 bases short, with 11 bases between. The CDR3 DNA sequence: TGCGCCAGCAGTGCAAGAGGTAATAATCAGCCCCAGCATTTT. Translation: CASSARGNNQPQHF.

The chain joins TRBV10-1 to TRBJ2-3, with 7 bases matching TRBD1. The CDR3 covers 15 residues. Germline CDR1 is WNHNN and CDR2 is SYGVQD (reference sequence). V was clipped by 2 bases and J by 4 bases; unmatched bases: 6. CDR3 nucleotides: TGCGCCAGCAGTGAGACGGGACAGTCCGCAGATACGCAGTATTTT. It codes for CASSETGQSADTQYF.

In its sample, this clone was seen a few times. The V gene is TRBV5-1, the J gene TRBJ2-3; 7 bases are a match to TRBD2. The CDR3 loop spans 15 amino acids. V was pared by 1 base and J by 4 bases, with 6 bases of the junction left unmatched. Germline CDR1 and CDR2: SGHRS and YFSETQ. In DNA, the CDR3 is TGCGCCAGCAGCTTGAAGGCGGGAGTGGCAGATACGCAGTATTTT. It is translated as CASSLKAGVADTQYF.

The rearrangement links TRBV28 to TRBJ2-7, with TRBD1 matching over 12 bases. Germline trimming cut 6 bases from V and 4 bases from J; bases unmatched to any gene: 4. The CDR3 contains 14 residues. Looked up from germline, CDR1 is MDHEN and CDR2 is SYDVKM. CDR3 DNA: TGTGCCAGCAGGTCGGGACAGGGGGCATACGAGCAGTACTTC. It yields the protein CASRSGQGAYEQYF.

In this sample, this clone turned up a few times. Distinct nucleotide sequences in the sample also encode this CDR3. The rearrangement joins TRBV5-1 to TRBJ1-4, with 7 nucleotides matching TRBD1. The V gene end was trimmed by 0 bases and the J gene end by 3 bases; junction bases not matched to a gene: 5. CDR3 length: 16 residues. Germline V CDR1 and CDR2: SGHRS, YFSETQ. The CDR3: CASSLGRTGSNEKLFF. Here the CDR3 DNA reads TGCGCCAGCAGCTTGGGGAGGACAGGTTCTAATGAAAAACTGTTTTTT.

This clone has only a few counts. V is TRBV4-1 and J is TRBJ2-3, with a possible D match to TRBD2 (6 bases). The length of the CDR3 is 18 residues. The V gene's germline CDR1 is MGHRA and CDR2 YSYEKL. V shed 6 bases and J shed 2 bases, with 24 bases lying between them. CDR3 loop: CASRPDRSAGWITDTQYF. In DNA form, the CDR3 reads TGCGCCAGCAGGCCAGATCGGTCGGCGGGGTGGATCACAGATACGCAGTATTTT.

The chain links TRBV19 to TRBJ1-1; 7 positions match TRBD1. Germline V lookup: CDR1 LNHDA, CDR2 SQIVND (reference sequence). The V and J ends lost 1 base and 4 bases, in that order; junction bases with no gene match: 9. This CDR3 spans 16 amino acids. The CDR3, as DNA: TGTGCCAGTAGTATAGCCGGGACAGAAGGTAGCACTGAAGCTTTCTTT. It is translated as CASSIAGTEGSTEAFF. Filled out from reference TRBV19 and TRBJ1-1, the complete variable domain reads DGGITQSPKYLFRKEGQNVTLSCEQNLNHDAMYWYRQDPGQGLRLIYYSQIVNDFQKGDIAEGYSVSREKKESFPLTVTSAQKNPTAFYLCASSIAGTEGSTEAFFGQGTRLTVV.

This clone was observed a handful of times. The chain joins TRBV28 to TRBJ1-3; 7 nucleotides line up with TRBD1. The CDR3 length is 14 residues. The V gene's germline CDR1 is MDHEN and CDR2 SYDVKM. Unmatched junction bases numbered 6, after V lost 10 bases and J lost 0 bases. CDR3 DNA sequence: TGTGCCACCCTGACAGGGATCTCTGGAAACACCATATATTTT. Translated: CATLTGISGNTIYF.

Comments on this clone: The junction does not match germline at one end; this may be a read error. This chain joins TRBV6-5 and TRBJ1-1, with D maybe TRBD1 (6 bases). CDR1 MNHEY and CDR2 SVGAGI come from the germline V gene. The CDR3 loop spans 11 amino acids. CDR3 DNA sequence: TGTGCCAGAAGTTGGGGGCGTGAAGCTTTCTTT. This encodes CARSWGREAFF.

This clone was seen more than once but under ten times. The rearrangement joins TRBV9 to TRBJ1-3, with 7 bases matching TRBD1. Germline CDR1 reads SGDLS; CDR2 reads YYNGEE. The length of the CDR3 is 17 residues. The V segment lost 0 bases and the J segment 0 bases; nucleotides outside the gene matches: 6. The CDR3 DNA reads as TGTGCCAGCAGCGTAGAGGACAACAGGGGCTCTGGAAACACCATATATTTT. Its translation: CASSVEDNRGSGNTIYF. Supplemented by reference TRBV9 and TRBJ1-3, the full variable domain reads DSGVTQTPKHLITATGQRVTLRCSPRSGDLSVYWYQQSLDQGLQFLIQYYNGEERAKGNILERFSAQQFPDLHSELNLSSLELGDSALYFCASSVEDNRGSGNTIYFGEGSWLTVV.

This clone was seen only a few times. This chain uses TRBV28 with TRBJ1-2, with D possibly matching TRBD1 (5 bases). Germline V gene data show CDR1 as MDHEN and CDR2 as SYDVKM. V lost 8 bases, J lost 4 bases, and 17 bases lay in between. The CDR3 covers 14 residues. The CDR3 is CASYGGGDSYGYTF. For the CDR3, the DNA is TGTGCCAGCTACGGCGGGGGGGACTCCTATGGCTACACCTTC.

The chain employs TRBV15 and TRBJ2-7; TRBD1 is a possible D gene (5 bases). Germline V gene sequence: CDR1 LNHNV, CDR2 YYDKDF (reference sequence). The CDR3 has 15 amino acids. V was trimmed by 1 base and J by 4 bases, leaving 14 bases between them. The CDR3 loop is CATSRGVGPGYEQYF. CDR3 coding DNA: TGTGCCACCAGCAGAGGGGTAGGGCCAGGGTACGAGCAGTACTTC. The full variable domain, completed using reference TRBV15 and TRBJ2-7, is DAMVIQNPRYQVTQFGKPVTLSCSQTLNHNVMYWYQQKSSQAPKLLFHYYDKDFNNEADTPDNFQSRRPNTSFCFLDIRSPGLGDTAMYLCATSRGVGPGYEQYFGPGTRLTVT.